This entry features one T cell receptor beta chain sequence. The source of the sample is a study of blood T cell repertoires in COVID-19. Across the study: The origin of the acute and convalescent COVID-19 samples was the United States, Italy and Spain.

Germline-derived CDR1 and CDR2 are LNHDA and SQIVND (reference sequence). V lost 3 bases to trimming and J lost 1 base; unmatched junction nucleotides: 7. This CDR3 is built from 17 residues. Per the authors' pipeline: Reference gene primer amplification gave estimated nucleated cell counts. Sequenced by immunoSEQ multiplex PCR; TCRdb stores in-frame clones only, minus some. V and J calls and clone size come straight from that table; D and trimming were deduced from the DNA. The sample has over 35,000 clones, about 80% seen once. The chain is built from TRBV19 and TRBJ1-5; 9 bases match TRBD1. The source material was peripheral blood. This clonotype was obtained from a human donor with acute or convalescent COVID-19. The donor label of this sample is uncertain. The CDR3 region has the DNA TGTGCCAGTAGTATTCAAGGACAGGGGTTCAGCAATCAGCCCCAGCATTTT. Translating it yields CASSIQGQGFSNQPQHF.